Given below is one TCR beta chain in context. The sample originates from a study of cytomegalovirus exposure and HLA in healthy donors. PCR employed 60 Vbeta and 13 Jbeta primers. Sequencing was performed with immunoSEQ multiplex PCR; in TCRdb, only in-frame clones are kept and a portion is missing. The table records about 130,000 clones, around 77% of them present only once. From germline, CDR1 is SGHNT and CDR2 YYREEE (reference sequence). The CDR3 is 15 amino acids. Trimming cost V 4 bases and J 7 bases; bases outside gene matches: 8. The rearrangement uses TRBV5-4 and TRBJ2-3; 11 positions match TRBD2. The clonotype comes from a woman aged 55-70 years in good health and CMV-seronegative. Sequencing was carried out using PBMCs. In nucleotides, the CDR3 is TGTGCCAGCAGCCTAACTAGCGGGAGAAAAAATACGCAGTATTTT. It is translated as CASSLTSGRKNTQYF. The full variable domain, completed using reference TRBV5-4 and TRBJ2-3, is ETGVTQSPTHLIKTRGQQVTLRCSSQSGHNTVSWYQQALGQGPQFIFQYYREEENGRGNFPPRFSGLQFPNYSSELNVNALELDDSALYLCASSLTSGRKNTQYFGPGTRLTVL.